The rows below give T cell receptor beta chains drawn from one sample of a study of T cells expressing NK-cell markers. No DNA is given; TCRdb re-called the 5' RACE reads and lists each CDR3 protein once. The listing contains some 600,000 distinct CDR3 sequences. What was sequenced was blood T cells: a sorted CD56 or NKG2C T cell subset, CD4+ or CD8+ T cells, or bulk PBMC T cells (not recorded which). The receptors here all came from a man aged 18 to 35 in good health. CDR3s include the opening cysteine and the closing phenylalanine or tryptophan. Fields, in order: V gene, J gene, CDR3 protein.

TRBV6-1,TRBJ2-1,CASSEGGGRLNNEQFF
TRBV20-1,TRBJ1-5,CSARAPPVGRLAFQPQHF
TRBV10-3,TRBJ2-1,CAISESGLADHYNEQFF
TRBV5-1,TRBJ2-1,CASSLMVVAGANEQFF
TRBV6-2/TRBV6-3,TRBJ1-1,CASSYPGGFVNTEAFF
TRBV12-3/TRBV12-4,TRBJ2-3,CASSFGTGGDTQYF
TRBV20-1,TRBJ1-2,CSARATGVGGYTF
TRBV7-9,TRBJ1-1,CASSHRAGEREAFF
TRBV11-3,TRBJ2-3,CASSWDTTDTQYF
TRBV20-1,TRBJ2-1,CSTEVDNYNEQFF
TRBV11-2,TRBJ2-2,CASSLRAGVQYGTGELFF
TRBV6-4,TRBJ2-2,CASSDSGTSGELFF
TRBV5-1,TRBJ2-1,CASSLDSGRAYEQFF
TRBV29-1,TRBJ2-1,CSVRGWASGRAPYNEQFF
TRBV15,TRBJ2-2,CATRRGSGSRTGELFF
TRBV29-1,TRBJ1-1,CSVDSGMLYTEAFF
TRBV5-1,TRBJ1-6,CASSFPNGDSPLHF
TRBV29-1,TRBJ2-2,CSVDNRGQGTGELFF
TRBV20-1,TRBJ2-5,CSAHKVAGPPEQETQYF
TRBV18,TRBJ1-5,CASSPQQDGQPQHF
TRBV20-1,TRBJ2-3,CSAKKGADTQYF
TRBV12-3/TRBV12-4,TRBJ2-1,CASRLEVSYNEQFF
TRBV4-1,TRBJ1-1,CASSPSGVLRAFF
TRBV9,TRBJ2-3,CASNRIGSLSDTQYF
TRBV7-9,TRBJ1-2,CASSLPGQKGTF
TRBV6-1,TRBJ1-2,CASSRTGPEGNYGYTF
TRBV29-1,TRBJ2-1,CSVKQRLGSTEQFF
TRBV16,TRBJ2-1,CASSPLPTGSSYNEQFF
TRBV29-1,TRBJ1-4,CSVVGLGEKLFF
TRBV15,TRBJ2-5,CATSRAEAGALDETQYF
TRBV4-2,TRBJ2-1,CASSQEVGSSYNEQFF
TRBV6-2/TRBV6-3,TRBJ2-2,CASSYLSGSGELFF
TRBV3-1,TRBJ2-1,CASSQFPGGGWYNEQFF
TRBV5-1,TRBJ2-7,CASTPAGLGDYEQYF
TRBV7-9,TRBJ2-5,CASSPGGQQETQYF
TRBV20-1,TRBJ1-3,CSATKGGFGNTIYF
TRBV10-3,TRBJ2-5,CAISNDSGETQYF
TRBV20-1,TRBJ2-7,CSARAWGIYEQYF
TRBV27,TRBJ2-1,CASTLAGNAPHNEQFF
TRBV24-1,TRBJ2-5,CATSASGQGYLTQYF
TRBV4-1,TRBJ1-1,CASTIQGTNTEAFF
TRBV27,TRBJ2-1,CASSVLSGSAFGEQFF
TRBV15,TRBJ1-1,CATSSRTGLNTEAFF
TRBV21-1,TRBJ2-2,CASSKESRNTGELFF
TRBV12-3/TRBV12-4,TRBJ1-1,CASSASSATEAFF
TRBV2,TRBJ1-2,CASSGGWESNYGYTF
TRBV18,TRBJ2-3,CASSPPVMDTQYF
TRBV11-2,TRBJ2-3,CASSLVGFGQDTQYF
TRBV15,TRBJ1-1,CATSRPQGLTFF
TRBV29-1,TRBJ2-1,CSVEERNNEQFF
TRBV4-3,TRBJ2-6,CASSQLQGLLRANVLTF
TRBV7-2,TRBJ1-6,CASRPTQSSYNSPLHF
TRBV24-1,TRBJ2-1,CATSATLSGTSGRASNEQFF
TRBV3-1,TRBJ2-7,CASRASVSGFLYEQYF